Below, one T cell receptor (beta chain) is given with its context. What it binds is not known. Other DNA sequences of this sample code for an identical CDR3. This sample is drawn from a study of OX40 agonist ivuxolimab in advanced cancers. Study in general: Patients enrolled in dose escalation were diagnosed with hepatocellular carcinoma, melanoma, renal cell or head and neck cancer. Earlier treatment with anti-PD-1, anti-PD-L1 or anti-CTLA-4 was permitted, and 30% to 40% had received some. Study observations and caveats: The authors also found low normalized T-cell clonal expansion in some nonresponders.

J gave up 8 bases and V 0 bases, and 7 bases lay outside the gene matches. Germline values: CDR1 SGHDT, CDR2 YYEEEE. This CDR3 is 14 amino acids long. Autoimmune disease history or systemic immunosuppression disqualified patients. The repertoire was sequenced with immunoSEQ multiplex PCR; TCRdb's copy has only in-frame clones and lacks some. The data show around 50,000 clones, with 89% seen just once and roughly an eighth held by the top ten. V gene TRBV5-6 combines with J gene TRBJ1-2, with TRBD1 identical over 7 bases. Sequenced material: CD4+ or CD8+ T cells sorted from blood, taken in a trial of the OX40 agonist ivuxolimab. This TCR was sampled from an adult with an advanced solid tumor such as melanoma, head and neck, liver or kidney cancer. The CDR3 DNA is TGTGCCAGCAGCTTGGGGGACAGTGGGGGGGGCTACACCTTC. Protein sequence: CASSLGDSGGGYTF.